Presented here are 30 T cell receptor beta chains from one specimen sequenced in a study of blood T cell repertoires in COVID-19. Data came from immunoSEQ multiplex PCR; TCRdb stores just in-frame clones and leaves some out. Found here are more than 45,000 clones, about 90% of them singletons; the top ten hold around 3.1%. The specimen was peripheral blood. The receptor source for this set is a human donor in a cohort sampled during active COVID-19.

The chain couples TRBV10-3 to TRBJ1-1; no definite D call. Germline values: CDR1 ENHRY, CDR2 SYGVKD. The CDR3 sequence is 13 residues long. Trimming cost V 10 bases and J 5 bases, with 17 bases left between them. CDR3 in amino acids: CATSRATGTEAFF. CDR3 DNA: TGTGCCACCTCGCGGGCCACGGGTACTGAAGCTTTCTTT.

CDR3 region: CASSKVEYRRLAGYNEQFF. CDR3 nucleotides: TGTGCCAGCAGCAAAGTAGAGTATAGGAGACTAGCGGGGTACAATGAGCAGTTCTTC. The chain recombines TRBV21-1 with TRBJ2-1; the DNA was not compared with TRBD2, the D call given in the table. TRBV21-1 constitutes a pseudogene. The CDR3 covers 19 residues.

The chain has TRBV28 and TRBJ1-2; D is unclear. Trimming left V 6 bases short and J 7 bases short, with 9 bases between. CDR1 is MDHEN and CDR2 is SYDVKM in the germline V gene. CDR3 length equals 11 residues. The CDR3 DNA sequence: TGTGCCAGCAGCTTCGTCGGTGGCTACACCTTC. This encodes CASSFVGGYTF.

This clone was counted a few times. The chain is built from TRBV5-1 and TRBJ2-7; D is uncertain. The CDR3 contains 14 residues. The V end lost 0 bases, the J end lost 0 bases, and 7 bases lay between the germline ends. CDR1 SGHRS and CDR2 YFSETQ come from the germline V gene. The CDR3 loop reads CASSLVTSSYEQYF. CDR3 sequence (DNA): TGCGCCAGCAGCTTGGTTACATCCTCCTACGAGCAGTACTTC.

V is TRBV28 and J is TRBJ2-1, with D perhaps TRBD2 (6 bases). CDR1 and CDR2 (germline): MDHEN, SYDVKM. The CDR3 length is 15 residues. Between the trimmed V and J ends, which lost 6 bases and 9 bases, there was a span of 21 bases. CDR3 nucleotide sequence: TGTGCCAGCAGGACCGGGACTCGGAGTGGGGGTGAGCAGTTCTTC. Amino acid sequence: CASRTGTRSGGEQFF.

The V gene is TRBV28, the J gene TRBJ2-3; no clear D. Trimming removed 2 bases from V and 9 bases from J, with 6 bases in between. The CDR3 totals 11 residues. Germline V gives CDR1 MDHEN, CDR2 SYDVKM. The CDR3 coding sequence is TGTGCCAGCAGTTTAGAGGCAACGCAGTATTTT. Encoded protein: CASSLEATQYF.

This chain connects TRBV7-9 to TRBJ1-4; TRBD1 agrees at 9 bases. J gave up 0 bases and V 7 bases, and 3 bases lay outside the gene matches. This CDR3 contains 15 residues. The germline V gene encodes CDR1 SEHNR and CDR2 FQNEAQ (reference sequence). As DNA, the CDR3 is TGTGCCAGCACGGGACAGGGATCAACTAATGAAAAACTGTTTTTT. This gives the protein CASTGQGSTNEKLFF.

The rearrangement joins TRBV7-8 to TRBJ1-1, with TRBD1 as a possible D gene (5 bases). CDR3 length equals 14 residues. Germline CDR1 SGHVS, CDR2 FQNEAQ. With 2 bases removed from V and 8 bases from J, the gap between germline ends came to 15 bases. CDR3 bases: TGTGCCAGCAGCTTATCGGCGGGGGTCCTCGAAGCTTTCTTT. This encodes CASSLSAGVLEAFF.

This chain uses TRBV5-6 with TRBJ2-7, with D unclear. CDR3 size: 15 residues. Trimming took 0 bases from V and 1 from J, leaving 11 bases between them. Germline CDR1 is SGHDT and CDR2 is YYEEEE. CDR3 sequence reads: CASSLAIGLSYEQYF. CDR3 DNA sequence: TGTGCCAGCAGCTTGGCGATCGGTCTTTCCTACGAGCAGTACTTC.

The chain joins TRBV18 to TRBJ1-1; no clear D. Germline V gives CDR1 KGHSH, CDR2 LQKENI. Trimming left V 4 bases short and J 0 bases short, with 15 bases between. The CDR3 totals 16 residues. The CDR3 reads CASSLLSPSLNTEAFF. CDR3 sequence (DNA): TGTGCCAGCTCACTCCTCTCCCCCTCTCTGAACACTGAAGCTTTCTTT.

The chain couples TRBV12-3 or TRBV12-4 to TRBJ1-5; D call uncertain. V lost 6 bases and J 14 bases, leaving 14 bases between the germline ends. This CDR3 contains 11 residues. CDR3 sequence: CASSSRGPKHF. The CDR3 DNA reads TGTGCCAGCAGCTCTCGAGGCCCTAAGCATTTT.

The CDR3 protein is CASSPRDRRWNQPQHF. The CDR3 coding sequence is TGTGCCAGCAGTCCCAGGGACAGGAGGTGGAATCAGCCCCAGCATTTT. This rearrangement joins TRBV27 to TRBJ1-5; 8 bases fit TRBD1. Germline-derived CDR1 and CDR2 are MNHEY and SMNVEV (reference sequence). The junction had 10 bases not matched to a gene; V was cut back by 5 bases and J by 4 bases. This CDR3 spans 16 amino acids.

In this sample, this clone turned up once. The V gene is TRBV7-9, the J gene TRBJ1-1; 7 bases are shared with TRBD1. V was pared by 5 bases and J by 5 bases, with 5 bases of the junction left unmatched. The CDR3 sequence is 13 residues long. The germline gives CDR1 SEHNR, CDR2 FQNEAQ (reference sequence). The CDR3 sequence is CASSPNRGTEAFF. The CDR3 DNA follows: TGTGCCAGCAGCCCCAACAGGGGTACTGAAGCTTTCTTT. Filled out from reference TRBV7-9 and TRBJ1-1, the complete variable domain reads DTGVSQNPRHKITKRGQNVTFRCDPISEHNRLYWYRQTLGQGPEFLTYFQNEAQLEKSRLLSDRFSAERPKGSFSTLEIQRTEQGDSAMYLCASSPNRGTEAFFGQGTRLTVV.

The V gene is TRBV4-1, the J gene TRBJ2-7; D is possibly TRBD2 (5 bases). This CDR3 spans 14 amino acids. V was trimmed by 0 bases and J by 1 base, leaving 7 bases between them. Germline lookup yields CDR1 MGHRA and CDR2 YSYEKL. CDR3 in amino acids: CASSQDRGSYEQYF. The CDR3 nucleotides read TGCGCCAGCAGCCAAGATCGGGGATCCTACGAGCAGTACTTC.

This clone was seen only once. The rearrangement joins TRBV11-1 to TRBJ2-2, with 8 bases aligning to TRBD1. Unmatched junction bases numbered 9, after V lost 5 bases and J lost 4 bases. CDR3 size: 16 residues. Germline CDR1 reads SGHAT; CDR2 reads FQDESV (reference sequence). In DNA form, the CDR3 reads TGTGCCAGCAGCAGAGACAGGGGATCTCGCACCGGGGAGCTGTTTTTT. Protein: CASSRDRGSRTGELFF.

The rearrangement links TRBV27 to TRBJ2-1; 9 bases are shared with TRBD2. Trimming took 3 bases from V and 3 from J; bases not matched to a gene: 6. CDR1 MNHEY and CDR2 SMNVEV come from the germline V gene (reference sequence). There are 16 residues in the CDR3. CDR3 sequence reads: CASSFEGGRGYNEQFF. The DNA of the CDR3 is TGTGCCAGCAGTTTTGAGGGCGGGAGGGGCTACAATGAGCAGTTCTTC.

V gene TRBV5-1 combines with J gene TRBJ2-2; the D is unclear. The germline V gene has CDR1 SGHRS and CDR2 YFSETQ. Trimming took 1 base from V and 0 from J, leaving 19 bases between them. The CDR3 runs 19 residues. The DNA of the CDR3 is TGCGCCAGCAGCTTGAATCCCATGGTCAGAGCGTCGAACACCGGGGAGCTGTTTTTT. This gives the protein CASSLNPMVRASNTGELFF.

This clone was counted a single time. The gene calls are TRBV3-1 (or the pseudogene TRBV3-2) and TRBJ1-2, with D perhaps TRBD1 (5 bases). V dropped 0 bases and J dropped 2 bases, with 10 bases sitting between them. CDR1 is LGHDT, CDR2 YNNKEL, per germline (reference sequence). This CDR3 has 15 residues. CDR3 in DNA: TGTGCCAGCAGCCAAGAGGGGGGACCCAACTATGGCTACACCTTC. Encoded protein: CASSQEGGPNYGYTF.

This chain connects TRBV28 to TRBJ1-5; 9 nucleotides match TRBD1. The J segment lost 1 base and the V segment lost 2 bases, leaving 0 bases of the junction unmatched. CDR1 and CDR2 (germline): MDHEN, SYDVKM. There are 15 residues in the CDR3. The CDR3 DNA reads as TGTGCCAGCAGTTTAGGACAGGGGAGCAATCAGCCCCAGCATTTT. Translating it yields CASSLGQGSNQPQHF.

Written as DNA, the CDR3 is TGCGCCAGCAGCCAAGTTGTAACTAGCGGATACACCGGGGAGCTGTTTTTT. It specifies CASSQVVTSGYTGELFF. V gene TRBV4-1 combines with J gene TRBJ2-2; 8 nucleotides align to TRBD2. The CDR3 has 17 residues. The ends lost 1 base at V and 3 bases at J; junction bases unmatched: 7. The V gene's germline CDR1 is MGHRA and CDR2 YSYEKL.

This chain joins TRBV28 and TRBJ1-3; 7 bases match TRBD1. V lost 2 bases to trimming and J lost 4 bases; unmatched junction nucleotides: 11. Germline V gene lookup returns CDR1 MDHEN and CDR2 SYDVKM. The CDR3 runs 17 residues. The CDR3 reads CASSLRTVGTAGNTIYF. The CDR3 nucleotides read TGTGCCAGCAGTTTACGAACGGTAGGGACAGCCGGAAACACCATATATTTT.

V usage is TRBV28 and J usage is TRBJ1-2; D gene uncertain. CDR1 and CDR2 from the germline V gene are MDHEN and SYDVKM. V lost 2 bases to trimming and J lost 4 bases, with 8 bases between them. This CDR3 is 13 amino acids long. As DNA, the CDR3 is TGTGCCAGCAGTTTACAGGTGGGCTATGGCTACACCTTC. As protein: CASSLQVGYGYTF.

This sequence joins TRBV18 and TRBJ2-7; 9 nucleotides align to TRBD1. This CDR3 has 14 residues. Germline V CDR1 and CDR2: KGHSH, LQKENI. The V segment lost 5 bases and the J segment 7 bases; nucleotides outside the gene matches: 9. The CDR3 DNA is TGTGCCAGCTCAATCAGACAGGGGGAGACAGAGCAGTACTTC. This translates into CASSIRQGETEQYF.

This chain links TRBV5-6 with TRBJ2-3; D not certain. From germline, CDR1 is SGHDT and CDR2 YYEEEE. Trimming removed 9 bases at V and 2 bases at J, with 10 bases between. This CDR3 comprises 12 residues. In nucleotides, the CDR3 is TGTGCCAAACTGACTTTCACAGATACGCAGTATTTT. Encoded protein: CAKLTFTDTQYF.

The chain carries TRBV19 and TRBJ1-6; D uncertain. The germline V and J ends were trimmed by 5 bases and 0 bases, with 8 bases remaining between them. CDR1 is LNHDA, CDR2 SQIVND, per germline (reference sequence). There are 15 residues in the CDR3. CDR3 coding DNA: TGTGCCAGTAGTCCGGAGAGCTCCTATAATTCACCCCTCCACTTT. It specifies CASSPESSYNSPLHF.

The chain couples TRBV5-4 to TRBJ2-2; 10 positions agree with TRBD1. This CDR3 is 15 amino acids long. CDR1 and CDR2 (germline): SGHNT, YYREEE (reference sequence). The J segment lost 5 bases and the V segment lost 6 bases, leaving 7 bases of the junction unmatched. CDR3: CASTKGQGQTGELFF. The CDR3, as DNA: TGTGCCAGCACCAAGGGACAGGGGCAAACCGGGGAGCTGTTTTTT. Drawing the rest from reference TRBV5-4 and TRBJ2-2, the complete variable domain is ETGVTQSPTHLIKTRGQQVTLRCSSQSGHNTVSWYQQALGQGPQFIFQYYREEENGRGNFPPRFSGLQFPNYSSELNVNALELDDSALYLCASTKGQGQTGELFFGEGSRLTVL.

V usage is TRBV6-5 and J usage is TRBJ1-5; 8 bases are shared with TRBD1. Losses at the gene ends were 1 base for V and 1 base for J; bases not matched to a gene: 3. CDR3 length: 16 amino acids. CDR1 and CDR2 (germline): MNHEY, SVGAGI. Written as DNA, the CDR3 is TGTGCCAGCAGTTACTACAGGGGGGCGAGCAATCAGCCCCAGCATTTT. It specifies CASSYYRGASNQPQHF.

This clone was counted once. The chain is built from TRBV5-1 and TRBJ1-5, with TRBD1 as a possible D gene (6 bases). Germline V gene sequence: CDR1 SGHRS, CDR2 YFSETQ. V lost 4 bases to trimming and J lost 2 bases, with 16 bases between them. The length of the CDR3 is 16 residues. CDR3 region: CASSPLGGLGNQPQHF. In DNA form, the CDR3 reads TGCGCCAGCAGCCCGCTCGGGGGGCTTGGCAATCAGCCCCAGCATTTT.

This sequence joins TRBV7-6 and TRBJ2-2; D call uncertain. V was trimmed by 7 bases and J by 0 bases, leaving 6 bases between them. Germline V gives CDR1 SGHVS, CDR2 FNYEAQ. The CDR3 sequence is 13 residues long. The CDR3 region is CASKRSNTGELFF. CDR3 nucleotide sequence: TGTGCCAGCAAGAGATCGAACACCGGGGAGCTGTTTTTT.

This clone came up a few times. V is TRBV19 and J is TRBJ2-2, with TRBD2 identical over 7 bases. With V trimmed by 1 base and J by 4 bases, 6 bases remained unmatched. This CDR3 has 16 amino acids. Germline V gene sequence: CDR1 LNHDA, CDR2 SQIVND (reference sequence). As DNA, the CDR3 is TGTGCCAGTAGTATAGTGGGGGGGTTACCCACCGGGGAGCTGTTTTTT. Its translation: CASSIVGGLPTGELFF.